Listed below are T cell receptor beta chains from one sample, sequenced in a study of blood T cell repertoires in COVID-19. Assay: immunoSEQ multiplex PCR; the TCRdb copy retains only in-frame clones and omits some. The table lists under 450,000 clones, roughly 80% of them singletons. The sample taken for sequencing was peripheral blood. These receptors were collected from a human donor with acute or convalescent COVID-19. The donor label of this sample is uncertain. Both conserved end residues are part of each CDR3. A D gene is named only where the DNA matches it firmly. Clone size is stated in some rows and not others, as once, few, many or a class when expanded.

D gene: TRBD1; J gene: TRBJ1-1; clone size: .; V gene: TRBV18; CDR3 protein: CASSPRQGENTEAFF; CDR3 DNA: TGTGCCAGCTCACCGCGACAGGGGGAGAACACTGAAGCTTTCTTT
D gene: TRBD1; J gene: TRBJ1-6; clone size: .; V gene: TRBV5-6; CDR3 protein: CASTEWDRDNAPLHF; CDR3 DNA: TGTGCCAGCACCGAATGGGACAGGGATAATGCACCCCTCCACTTT
D gene: .; J gene: TRBJ2-3; clone size: .; V gene: TRBV7-9; CDR3 protein: CASSTPGQDTDTQYF; CDR3 DNA: TGTGCCAGCAGCACCCCGGGACAAGACACAGATACGCAGTATTTT
D gene: .; J gene: TRBJ1-4; clone size: once; V gene: TRBV18; CDR3 protein: CASSPPRPNEKLFF; CDR3 DNA: TGTGCCAGCTCACCACCGAGGCCTAATGAAAAACTGTTTTTT
D gene: TRBD2; J gene: TRBJ2-1; clone size: .; V gene: TRBV7-9; CDR3 protein: CASSLPSGSRNEQFF; CDR3 DNA: TGTGCCAGCAGCTTACCCAGCGGGAGTAGGAATGAGCAGTTCTTC
D gene: .; J gene: TRBJ2-2; clone size: .; V gene: TRBV3-1/TRBV3-2; CDR3 protein: CASSLGGPRTGELFF; CDR3 DNA: TGTGCCAGCAGCCTGGGGGGGCCGAGAACCGGGGAGCTGTTTTTT
D gene: TRBD1; J gene: TRBJ1-4; clone size: .; V gene: TRBV27; CDR3 protein: CASSYSGTGVEKLFF; CDR3 DNA: TGTGCCAGCAGTTACTCCGGGACAGGGGTCGAAAAACTGTTTTTT
D gene: .; J gene: TRBJ1-1; clone size: .; V gene: TRBV29-1; CDR3 protein: CSVVGRTMNTEAFF; CDR3 DNA: TGCAGCGTTGTTGGGAGGACCATGAACACTGAAGCTTTCTTT
D gene: TRBD1; J gene: TRBJ2-1; clone size: .; V gene: TRBV29-1; CDR3 protein: CSVFLGQGNEQFF; CDR3 DNA: TGCAGCGTTTTCTTGGGACAGGGTAATGAGCAGTTCTTC
D gene: .; J gene: TRBJ1-4; clone size: .; V gene: TRBV18; CDR3 protein: CASSPSPTNEKLFF; CDR3 DNA: TGTGCCAGCTCACCGAGCCCAACTAATGAAAAACTGTTTTTT
D gene: TRBD1; J gene: TRBJ2-1; clone size: .; V gene: TRBV3-1/TRBV3-2; CDR3 protein: CASSQEGGVVNEQFF; CDR3 DNA: TGTGCCAGCAGCCAAGAAGGGGGCGTCGTCAATGAGCAGTTCTTC
D gene: TRBD2; J gene: TRBJ2-7; clone size: .; V gene: TRBV7-2; CDR3 protein: CASSLAGGGASYEQYF; CDR3 DNA: TGTGCCAGCAGCTTAGCTGGCGGGGGAGCCTCCTACGAGCAGTACTTC
D gene: .; J gene: TRBJ1-1; clone size: .; V gene: TRBV27; CDR3 protein: CASSRSGGRGRTEAFF; CDR3 DNA: TGTGCCAGCAGTCGCAGCGGGGGCAGGGGTAGGACTGAAGCTTTCTTT
D gene: .; J gene: TRBJ1-6; clone size: .; V gene: TRBV9; CDR3 protein: CASSRVDSRSPLHF; CDR3 DNA: TGTGCCAGCAGCCGGGTAGACAGCCGGTCACCCCTCCACTTT
D gene: TRBD2; J gene: TRBJ2-1; clone size: few; V gene: TRBV19; CDR3 protein: CASSIDPSLAVKGYEQFF; CDR3 DNA: TGTGCCAGTAGTATAGACCCATCTCTAGCGGTAAAAGGGTATGAGCAGTTCTTC
D gene: .; J gene: TRBJ1-6; clone size: .; V gene: TRBV6-5; CDR3 protein: CASSYQITANSPLHF; CDR3 DNA: TGTGCCAGCAGTTACCAAATTACAGCCAATTCACCCCTCCACTTT
D gene: TRBD1; J gene: TRBJ1-5; clone size: .; V gene: TRBV5-1; CDR3 protein: CASSLGGTGGEPQHF; CDR3 DNA: TGCGCCAGCAGCTTGGGGGGGACAGGGGGCGAGCCCCAGCATTTT
D gene: TRBD1; J gene: TRBJ2-2; clone size: few; V gene: TRBV5-4; CDR3 protein: CASSLSRTGVTGELFF; CDR3 DNA: TGTGCCAGCAGCTTATCCAGGACAGGGGTTACCGGGGAGCTGTTTTTT
D gene: .; J gene: TRBJ1-1; clone size: .; V gene: TRBV21-1; CDR3 protein: CASSKVIEANTEAFF; CDR3 DNA: TGTGCCAGCAGCAAAGTTATTGAAGCGAACACTGAAGCTTTCTTT
D gene: .; J gene: TRBJ2-3; clone size: .; V gene: TRBV5-8; CDR3 protein: CASPWRLPFNTF; CDR3 DNA: TGTGCCAGCCCCTGGAGACTTCCTTTCAATACTTTT
D gene: .; J gene: TRBJ1-3; clone size: .; V gene: TRBV14; CDR3 protein: CASSQFETPSGNTIYF; CDR3 DNA: TGTGCCAGCAGCCAGTTTGAGACTCCCTCTGGAAACACCATATATTTT
D gene: .; J gene: TRBJ2-7; clone size: .; V gene: TRBV5-1; CDR3 protein: CASSLASLVTYEQYF; CDR3 DNA: TGCGCCAGCAGCTTGGCTTCCCTTGTTACCTACGAGCAGTACTTC
D gene: TRBD2; J gene: TRBJ2-7; clone size: .; V gene: TRBV5-6; CDR3 protein: CASSPTLAGEQYF; CDR3 DNA: TGTGCCAGCAGCCCCACACTAGCGGGCGAGCAGTACTTC
D gene: .; J gene: TRBJ2-7; clone size: once; V gene: TRBV5-1; CDR3 protein: CASSLAGKPPSYEQYF; CDR3 DNA: TGCGCCAGCAGCTTGGCCGGGAAACCCCCCTCCTACGAGCAGTACTTC
D gene: TRBD1; J gene: TRBJ1-5; clone size: .; V gene: TRBV28; CDR3 protein: CASIPGTVNQPQHF; CDR3 DNA: TGTGCCAGCATCCCCGGGACAGTCAATCAGCCCCAGCATTTT
D gene: .; J gene: TRBJ2-1; clone size: .; V gene: TRBV30; CDR3 protein: CAWSVVEYNEQFF; CDR3 DNA: TGTGCCTGGAGTGTGGTTGAGTACAATGAGCAGTTCTTC
D gene: .; J gene: TRBJ1-1; clone size: .; V gene: TRBV7-9; CDR3 protein: CASSLAASGVNTEAFF; CDR3 DNA: TGTGCCAGCAGCTTAGCGGCCAGCGGGGTGAACACTGAAGCTTTCTTT
D gene: TRBD2; J gene: TRBJ2-3; clone size: .; V gene: TRBV30; CDR3 protein: CAYTSGGTDTQYF; CDR3 DNA: TGTGCCTATACTAGCGGGGGGACAGATACGCAGTATTTT
D gene: .; J gene: TRBJ1-3; clone size: .; V gene: TRBV11-2; CDR3 protein: CASSSPGQTIYF; CDR3 DNA: TGTGCCAGCAGCTCCCCGGGACAAACCATATATTTT
D gene: TRBD1; J gene: TRBJ1-1; clone size: .; V gene: TRBV7-9; CDR3 protein: CASSFFDRGTEAFF; CDR3 DNA: TGTGCCAGCAGCTTTTTTGACAGGGGCACTGAAGCTTTCTTT
D gene: .; J gene: TRBJ2-7; clone size: .; V gene: TRBV18; CDR3 protein: CASSSNRADEQYF; CDR3 DNA: TGTGCCAGCTCATCAAACAGGGCCGACGAGCAGTACTTC
D gene: .; J gene: TRBJ2-1; clone size: .; V gene: TRBV29-1; CDR3 protein: CSVGKRLSYNEQFF; CDR3 DNA: TGCAGCGTTGGGAAACGACTCTCCTACAATGAGCAGTTCTTC
D gene: TRBD2; J gene: TRBJ2-1; clone size: .; V gene: TRBV6-2/TRBV6-3; CDR3 protein: CASSYHVERGGNEQFF; CDR3 DNA: TGTGCCAGCAGTTACCACGTGGAGCGGGGGGGGAATGAGCAGTTCTTC
D gene: TRBD1; J gene: TRBJ1-4; clone size: .; V gene: TRBV28; CDR3 protein: CASRQGLSNEKLFF; CDR3 DNA: TGTGCCAGCAGACAGGGGTTGTCTAATGAAAAACTGTTTTTT
D gene: .; J gene: TRBJ2-1; clone size: .; V gene: TRBV18; CDR3 protein: CASSPVGRTGGRNEQFF; CDR3 DNA: TGTGCCAGCTCACCGGTCGGCCGTACGGGGGGCAGGAATGAGCAGTTCTTC
D gene: TRBD1; J gene: TRBJ2-1; clone size: .; V gene: TRBV5-1; CDR3 protein: CASSLLGAGGNPGDEQFF; CDR3 DNA: TGCGCCAGCAGCTTGCTTGGGGCAGGGGGCAATCCGGGCGATGAGCAGTTCTTC
D gene: .; J gene: TRBJ1-5; clone size: .; V gene: TRBV19; CDR3 protein: CASSLQGGNQPQHF; CDR3 DNA: TGTGCCAGTAGCCTACAGGGAGGCAATCAGCCCCAGCATTTT
D gene: .; J gene: TRBJ1-6; clone size: .; V gene: TRBV15; CDR3 protein: CATSREKGGRLNSPLHF; CDR3 DNA: TGTGCCACCAGCAGAGAAAAAGGAGGCAGGTTAAATTCACCCCTCCACTTT
D gene: TRBD2; J gene: TRBJ2-1; clone size: .; V gene: TRBV18; CDR3 protein: CASSPIAGGLDNEQFF; CDR3 DNA: TGTGCCAGCTCACCCATAGCGGGAGGGCTGGACAATGAGCAGTTCTTC